This TCR beta chain was found in a study of tumor and adjacent non-tumor tissue in lung cancer. Germline V CDR1 and CDR2: ENHRY, SYGVKD. This CDR3 region has 13 residues. TCRbeta libraries were built with three rounds of nested PCR, modified from ARM-PCR. One entry per CDR3 protein results from TCRdb running MiXCR on the multiplex PCR reads. The profile covers more than 70,000 distinct CDR3 sequences, with approximately 57% appearing a single time and more than 14% taken by the ten largest. With respect to this clonotype: A read error may explain this, as a much larger clone is one base away.

This sample's RNA came from whole unsorted tissue. This sequence joins TRBV10-3 and TRBJ2-5; 7 nucleotides line up with TRBD1. The source of this sequence is a man between 65 and 85 years old with non-small cell lung cancer. Sequencing used lung tumor tissue. The CDR3 here is CAISLTGQETQHF. Written as DNA, the CDR3 is TGTGCCATCAGCCTGACAGGGCAAGAGACCCAGCACTTC.